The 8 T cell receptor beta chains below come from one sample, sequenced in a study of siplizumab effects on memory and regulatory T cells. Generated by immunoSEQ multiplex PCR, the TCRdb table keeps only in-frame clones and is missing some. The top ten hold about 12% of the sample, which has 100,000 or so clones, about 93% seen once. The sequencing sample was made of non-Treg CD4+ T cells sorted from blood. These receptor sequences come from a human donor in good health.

The CDR3 DNA follows: TGTGCCAGTAGTATAGTGACAGGGAACACTGAAGCTTTCTTT. Protein: CASSIVTGNTEAFF. This sequence joins TRBV19 and TRBJ1-1, with D perhaps TRBD1 (6 bases). Deletions cut 1 base from V and 1 base from J, with 7 bases between. The CDR3 is made up of 14 amino acids. From germline, CDR1 is LNHDA and CDR2 SQIVND (reference sequence).

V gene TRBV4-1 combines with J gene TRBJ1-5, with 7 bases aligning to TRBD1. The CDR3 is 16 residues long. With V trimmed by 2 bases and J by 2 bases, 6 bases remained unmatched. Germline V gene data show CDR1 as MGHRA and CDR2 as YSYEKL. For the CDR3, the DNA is TGCGCCAGCAGCCAATCGACAGGGAGAGGCAATCAGCCCCAGCATTTT. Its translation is CASSQSTGRGNQPQHF.

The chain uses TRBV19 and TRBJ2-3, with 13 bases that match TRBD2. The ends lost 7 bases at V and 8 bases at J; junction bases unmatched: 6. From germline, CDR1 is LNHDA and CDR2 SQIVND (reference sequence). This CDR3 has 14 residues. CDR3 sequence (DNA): TGTGCCAGTACGCAACTAGCGGGAGGGAGTACGCAGTATTTT. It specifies CASTQLAGGSTQYF.

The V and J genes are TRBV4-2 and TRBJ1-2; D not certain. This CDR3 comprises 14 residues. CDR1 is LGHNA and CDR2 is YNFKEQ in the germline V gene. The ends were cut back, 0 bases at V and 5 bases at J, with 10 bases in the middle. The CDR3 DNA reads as TGTGCCAGCAGCCAAGAAGGCAAAGAATATGGCTACACCTTC. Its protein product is CASSQEGKEYGYTF.

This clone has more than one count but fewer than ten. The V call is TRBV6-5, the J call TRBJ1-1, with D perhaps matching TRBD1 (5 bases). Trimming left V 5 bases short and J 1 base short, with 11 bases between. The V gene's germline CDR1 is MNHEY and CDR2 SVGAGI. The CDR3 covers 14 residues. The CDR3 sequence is CASSVGGENTEAFF. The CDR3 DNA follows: TGTGCCAGCAGTGTTGGGGGAGAGAACACTGAAGCTTTCTTT.

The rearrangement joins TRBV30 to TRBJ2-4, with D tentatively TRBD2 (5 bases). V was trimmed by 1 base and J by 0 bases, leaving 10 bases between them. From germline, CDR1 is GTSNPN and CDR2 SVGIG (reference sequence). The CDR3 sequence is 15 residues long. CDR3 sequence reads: CAWSGGLVAKNIQYF. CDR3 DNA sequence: TGTGCCTGGAGTGGAGGACTCGTAGCCAAAAACATTCAGTACTTC. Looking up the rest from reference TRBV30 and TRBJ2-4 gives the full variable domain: SQTIHQWPATLVQPVGSPLSLECTVEGTSNPNLYWYRQAAGRGLQLLFYSVGIGQISSEVPQNLSASRPQDRQFILSSKKLLLSDSGFYLCAWSGGLVAKNIQYFGAGTRLSVL.

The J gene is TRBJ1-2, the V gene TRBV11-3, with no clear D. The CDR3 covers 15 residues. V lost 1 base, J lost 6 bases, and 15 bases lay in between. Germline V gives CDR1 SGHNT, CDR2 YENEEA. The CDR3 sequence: CASSLGPTRANGYTF. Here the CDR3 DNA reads TGTGCCAGCAGCTTAGGGCCCACCCGGGCGAATGGCTACACCTTC.

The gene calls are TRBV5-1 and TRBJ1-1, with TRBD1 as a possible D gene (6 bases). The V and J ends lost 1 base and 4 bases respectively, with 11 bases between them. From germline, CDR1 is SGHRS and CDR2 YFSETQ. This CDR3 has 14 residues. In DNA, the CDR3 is TGCGCCAGCAGCTTGAGGCCAGGGGTCACTGAAGCTTTCTTT. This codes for CASSLRPGVTEAFF.